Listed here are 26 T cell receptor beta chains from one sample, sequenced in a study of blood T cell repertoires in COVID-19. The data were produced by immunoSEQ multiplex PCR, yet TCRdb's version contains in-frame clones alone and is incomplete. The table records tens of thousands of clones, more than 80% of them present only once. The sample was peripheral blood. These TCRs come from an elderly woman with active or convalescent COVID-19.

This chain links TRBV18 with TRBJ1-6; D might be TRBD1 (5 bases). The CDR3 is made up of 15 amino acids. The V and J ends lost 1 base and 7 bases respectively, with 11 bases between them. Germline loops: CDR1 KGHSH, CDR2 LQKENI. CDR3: CASSPLGQSNSPLHF. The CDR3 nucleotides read TGTGCCAGCTCACCACTGGGGCAGTCAAATTCACCCCTCCACTTT.

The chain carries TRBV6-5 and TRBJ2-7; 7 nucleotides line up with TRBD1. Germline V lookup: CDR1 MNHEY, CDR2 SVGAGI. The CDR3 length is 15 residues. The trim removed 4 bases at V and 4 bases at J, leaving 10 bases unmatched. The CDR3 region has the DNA TGTGCCAGCAGTTCCCCGAGACAGGGTGTGTACGAGCAGTACTTC. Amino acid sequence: CASSSPRQGVYEQYF.

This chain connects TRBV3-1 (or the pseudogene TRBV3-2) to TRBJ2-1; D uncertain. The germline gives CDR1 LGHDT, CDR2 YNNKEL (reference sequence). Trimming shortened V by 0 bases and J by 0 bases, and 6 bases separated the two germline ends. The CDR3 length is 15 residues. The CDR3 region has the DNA TGTGCCAGCAGCCAAGACCCTACCTCCTACAATGAGCAGTTCTTC. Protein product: CASSQDPTSYNEQFF.

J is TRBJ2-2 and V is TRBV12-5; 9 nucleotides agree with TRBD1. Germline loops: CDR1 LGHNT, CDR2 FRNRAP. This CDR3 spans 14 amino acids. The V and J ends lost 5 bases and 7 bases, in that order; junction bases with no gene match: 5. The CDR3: CASGLPGQGGELFF. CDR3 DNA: TGTGCTAGTGGTCTTCCGGGACAGGGCGGGGAGCTGTTTTTT.

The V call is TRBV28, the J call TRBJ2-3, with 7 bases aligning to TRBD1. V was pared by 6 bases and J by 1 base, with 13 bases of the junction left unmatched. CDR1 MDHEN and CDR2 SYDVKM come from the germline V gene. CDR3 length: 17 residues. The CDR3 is CASRRQGIASGTDTQYF. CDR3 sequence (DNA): TGTGCCAGCAGGAGACAGGGAATAGCCTCGGGCACAGATACGCAGTATTTT.

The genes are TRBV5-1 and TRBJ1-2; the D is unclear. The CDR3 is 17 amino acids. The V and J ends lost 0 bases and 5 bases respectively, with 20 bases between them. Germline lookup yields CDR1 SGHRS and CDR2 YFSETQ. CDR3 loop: CASSLGTMSLNLYGYTF. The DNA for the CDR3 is TGCGCCAGCAGCTTGGGAACTATGTCACTAAACCTATATGGCTACACCTTC.

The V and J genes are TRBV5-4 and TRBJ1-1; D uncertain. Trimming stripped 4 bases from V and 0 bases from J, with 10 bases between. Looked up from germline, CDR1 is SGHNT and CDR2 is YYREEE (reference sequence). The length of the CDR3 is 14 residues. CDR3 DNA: TGTGCCAGCAGCCTTAATCGTTTGAACACTGAAGCTTTCTTT. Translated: CASSLNRLNTEAFF.

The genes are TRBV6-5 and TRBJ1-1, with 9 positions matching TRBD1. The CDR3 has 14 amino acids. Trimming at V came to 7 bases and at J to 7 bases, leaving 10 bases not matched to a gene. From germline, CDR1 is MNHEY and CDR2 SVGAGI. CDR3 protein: CASTPGQGRVEAFF. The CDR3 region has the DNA TGTGCCAGCACCCCGGGACAGGGCCGTGTTGAAGCTTTCTTT.

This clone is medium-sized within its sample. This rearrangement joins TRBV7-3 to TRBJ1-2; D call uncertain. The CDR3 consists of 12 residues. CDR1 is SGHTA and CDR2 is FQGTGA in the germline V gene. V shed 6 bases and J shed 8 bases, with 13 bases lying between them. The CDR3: CASRPFNGGYTF. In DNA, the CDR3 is TGTGCCAGCAGACCCTTTAACGGGGGCTACACCTTC.

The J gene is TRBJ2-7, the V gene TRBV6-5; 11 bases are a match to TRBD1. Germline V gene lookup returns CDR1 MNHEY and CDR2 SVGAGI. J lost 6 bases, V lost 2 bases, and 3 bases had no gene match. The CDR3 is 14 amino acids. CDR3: CASSYTGQGAEQYF. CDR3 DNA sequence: TGTGCCAGCAGTTACACCGGACAGGGGGCCGAGCAGTACTTC.

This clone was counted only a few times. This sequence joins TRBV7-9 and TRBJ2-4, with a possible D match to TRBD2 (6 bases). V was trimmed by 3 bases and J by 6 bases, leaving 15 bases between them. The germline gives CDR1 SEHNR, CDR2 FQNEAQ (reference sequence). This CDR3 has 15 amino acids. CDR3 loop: CASSFTSGRGNIQYF. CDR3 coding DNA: TGTGCCAGCAGCTTTACCTCTGGGCGGGGAAACATTCAGTACTTC. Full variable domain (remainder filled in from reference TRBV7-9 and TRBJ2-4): DTGVSQNPRHKITKRGQNVTFRCDPISEHNRLYWYRQTLGQGPEFLTYFQNEAQLEKSRLLSDRFSAERPKGSFSTLEIQRTEQGDSAMYLCASSFTSGRGNIQYFGAGTRLSVL.

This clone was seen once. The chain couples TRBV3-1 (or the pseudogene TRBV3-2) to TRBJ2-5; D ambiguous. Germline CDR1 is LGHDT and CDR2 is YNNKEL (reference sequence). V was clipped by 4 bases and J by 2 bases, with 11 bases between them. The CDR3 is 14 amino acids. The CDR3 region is CASSLNWQQETQYF. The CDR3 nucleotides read TGTGCCAGCAGCCTTAATTGGCAGCAAGAGACCCAGTACTTC.

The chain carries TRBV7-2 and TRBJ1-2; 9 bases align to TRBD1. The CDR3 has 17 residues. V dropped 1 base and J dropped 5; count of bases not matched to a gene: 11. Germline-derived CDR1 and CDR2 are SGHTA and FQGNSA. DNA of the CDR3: TGTGCCAGCAGCTTAGATAGGAGACAGGGGGAGAGGTATGGCTACACCTTC. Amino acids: CASSLDRRQGERYGYTF.

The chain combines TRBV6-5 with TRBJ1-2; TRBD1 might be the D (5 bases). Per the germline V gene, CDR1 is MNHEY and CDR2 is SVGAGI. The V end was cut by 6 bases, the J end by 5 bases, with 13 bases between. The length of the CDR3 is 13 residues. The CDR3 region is CASRHPGGYGYTF. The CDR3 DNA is TGTGCCAGCAGACACCCGGGGGGGTATGGCTACACCTTC.

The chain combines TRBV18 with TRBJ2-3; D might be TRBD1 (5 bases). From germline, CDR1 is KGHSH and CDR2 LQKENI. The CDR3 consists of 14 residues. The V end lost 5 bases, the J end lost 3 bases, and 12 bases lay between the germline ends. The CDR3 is CASSERTITDTQYF. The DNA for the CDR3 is TGTGCCAGCTCAGAACGGACAATAACAGATACGCAGTATTTT.

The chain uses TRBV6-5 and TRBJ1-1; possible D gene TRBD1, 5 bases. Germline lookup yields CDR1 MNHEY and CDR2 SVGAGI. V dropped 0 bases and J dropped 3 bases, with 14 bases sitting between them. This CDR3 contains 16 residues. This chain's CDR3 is CASSYSKGEIHTEAFF. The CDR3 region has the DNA TGTGCCAGCAGTTACTCGAAAGGGGAAATTCACACTGAAGCTTTCTTT.

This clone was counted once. CDR3 in DNA: TGTGCCAGCAGCGCCTCTACCTCCTATAATTCACCCCTCCACTTT. This codes for CASSASTSYNSPLHF. The V call is TRBV7-3, the J call TRBJ1-6; D not resolved. The V gene's germline CDR1 is SGHTA and CDR2 FQGTGA. V gave up 5 bases and J gave up 0 bases, with 8 bases separating them. This CDR3 region has 15 residues.

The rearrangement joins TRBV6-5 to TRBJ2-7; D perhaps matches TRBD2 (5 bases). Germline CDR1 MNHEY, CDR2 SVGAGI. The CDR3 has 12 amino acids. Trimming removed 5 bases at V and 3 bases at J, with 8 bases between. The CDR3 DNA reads TGTGCCAGCAGTAACGGGGTCTACGAGCAGTACTTC. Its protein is CASSNGVYEQYF.

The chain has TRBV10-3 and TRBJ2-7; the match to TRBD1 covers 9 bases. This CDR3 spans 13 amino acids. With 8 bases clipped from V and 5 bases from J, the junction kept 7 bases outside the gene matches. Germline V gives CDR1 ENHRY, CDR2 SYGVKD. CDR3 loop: CAIGRTGDNEQYF. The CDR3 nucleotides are TGTGCCATCGGTCGGACAGGGGATAACGAGCAGTACTTC.

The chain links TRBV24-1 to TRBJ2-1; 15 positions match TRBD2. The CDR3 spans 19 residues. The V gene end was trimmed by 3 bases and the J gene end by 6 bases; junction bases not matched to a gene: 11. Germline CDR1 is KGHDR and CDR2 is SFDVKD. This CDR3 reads CATSDPPGLAGGPINEQFF. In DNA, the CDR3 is TGTGCCACCAGTGATCCGCCGGGACTAGCGGGAGGTCCCATCAATGAGCAGTTCTTC.

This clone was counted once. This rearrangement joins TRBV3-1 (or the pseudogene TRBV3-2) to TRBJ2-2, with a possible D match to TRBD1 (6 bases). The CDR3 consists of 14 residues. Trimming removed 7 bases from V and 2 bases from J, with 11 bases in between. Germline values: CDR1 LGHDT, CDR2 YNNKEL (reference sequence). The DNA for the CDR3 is TGTGCCAGCAACCCGGGACACAACACCGGGGAGCTGTTTTTT. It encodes CASNPGHNTGELFF.

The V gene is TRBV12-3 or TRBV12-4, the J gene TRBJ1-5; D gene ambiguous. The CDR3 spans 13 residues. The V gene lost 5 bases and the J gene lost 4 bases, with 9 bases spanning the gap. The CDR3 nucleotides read TGTGCCAGCAGTCTGTCCGGGAATCAGCCCCAGCATTTT. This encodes CASSLSGNQPQHF.

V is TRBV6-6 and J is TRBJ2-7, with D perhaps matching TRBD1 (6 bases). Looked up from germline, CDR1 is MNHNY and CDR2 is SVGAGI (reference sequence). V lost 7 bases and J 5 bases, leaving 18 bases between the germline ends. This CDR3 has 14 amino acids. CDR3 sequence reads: CASTRGQGINEQYF. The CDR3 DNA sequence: TGTGCCAGCACCCGTGGGCAGGGGATAAACGAGCAGTACTTC.

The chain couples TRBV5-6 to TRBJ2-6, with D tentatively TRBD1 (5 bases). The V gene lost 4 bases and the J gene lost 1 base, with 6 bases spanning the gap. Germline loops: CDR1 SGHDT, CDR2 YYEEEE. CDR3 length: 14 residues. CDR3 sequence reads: CASSPGSGANVLTF. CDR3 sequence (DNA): TGTGCCAGCAGCCCAGGGTCTGGGGCCAACGTCCTGACTTTC.

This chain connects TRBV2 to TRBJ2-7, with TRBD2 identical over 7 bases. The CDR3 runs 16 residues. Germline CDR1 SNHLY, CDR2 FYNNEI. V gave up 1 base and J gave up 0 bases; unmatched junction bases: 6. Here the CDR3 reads CASSEGLRGSSYEQYF. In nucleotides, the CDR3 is TGTGCCAGCAGTGAAGGGTTACGCGGGAGCTCCTACGAGCAGTACTTC.

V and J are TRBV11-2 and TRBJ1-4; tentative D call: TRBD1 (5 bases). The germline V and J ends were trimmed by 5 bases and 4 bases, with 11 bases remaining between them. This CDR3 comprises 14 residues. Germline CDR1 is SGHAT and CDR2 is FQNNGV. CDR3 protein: CASSRTRDNEKLFF. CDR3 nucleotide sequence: TGTGCCAGCAGCCGGACAAGGGATAATGAAAAACTGTTTTTT.